The clone carrying this TCR beta chain was counted a few times. What it binds is unknown. Amplification yielded TCR beta CDR3 regions, with RNA transcripts as the source. First-round RT-PCR with HTBI primers amplified the TCR CDR3 region. MiXCR, applied by TCRdb to the multiplex PCR reads, yields one record per CDR3 protein. The sample includes 640,000 or so distinct CDR3 sequences, over 12% of them seen just once. With duration under 3 months, ophthalmopathy was active: Clinical Activity Score at least 3, NOSPECS at least 4. These data are taken from a study of T cells in Graves' hyperthyroidism and ophthalmopathy. This CDR3 comprises 15 residues. Deletions cut 3 bases from V and 4 bases from J, with 12 bases between. Germline lookup yields CDR1 LGHNA and CDR2 YSLEER. General study points: Appearing also in blood were most of the thyroid clonotypes expanded above 0.001.

The receptor was derived from a middle-aged woman with Graves' ophthalmopathy. The rearrangement joins TRBV4-3 to TRBJ2-2; TRBD2 might be the D (6 bases). Sequenced input: blood. DNA for the CDR3: TGCGCCAGCAGCCAGGGAGCGGGCCCCACCGGGGAGCTGTTTTTT. It translates to CASSQGAGPTGELFF.